This is a list of T cell receptor beta chains from one sample in a study of blood T cell repertoires in COVID-19. TCRdb's table, derived via immunoSEQ multiplex PCR, lists solely in-frame clones and lacks some. The sample has about 220,000 clones, approximately 85% seen once. Source material: peripheral blood. The origin of the receptors is a woman between 65 and 79 years old with COVID-19, enrolled during active disease. Both conserved end residues are part of each CDR3. The D gene is left open where the match is weak. Size tells how often a clone was seen (once, few, many) or the class of an expanded clone, and some rows leave it out.

size | D | J | length | V | CDR3 | DNA
. | . | TRBJ1-1 | 12 | TRBV21-1 | CASFPGQGGAFF | TGTGCCAGCTTTCCGGGACAGGGAGGAGCTTTCTTT
. | TRBD1 | TRBJ2-1 | 13 | TRBV9 | CASSGQGRVEQFF | TGTGCCAGCAGCGGACAGGGGCGAGTTGAGCAGTTCTTC
once | . | TRBJ1-5 | 14 | TRBV5-1 | CASSGGEYGQPQHF | TGCGCCAGCAGCGGGGGGGAATATGGTCAGCCCCAGCATTTT
. | TRBD2 | TRBJ2-7 | 14 | TRBV5-1 | CASHTSGGPYEQYF | TGCGCCAGCCACACCAGCGGGGGACCCTACGAGCAGTACTTC
. | . | TRBJ2-3 | 15 | TRBV14 | CASSPTGTRTDTQYF | TGTGCCAGCAGCCCAACCGGTACCCGTACAGATACGCAGTATTTT
. | TRBD1 | TRBJ1-4 | 14 | TRBV7-2 | CASSLGQGSEKLFF | TGTGCCAGCAGCTTAGGACAGGGGTCTGAAAAACTGTTTTTT
. | . | TRBJ1-5 | 16 | TRBV4-3 | CASSQGAGIGDQPQHF | TGCGCCAGCAGCCAAGGAGCAGGGATCGGCGATCAGCCCCAGCATTTT
. | . | TRBJ1-5 | 13 | TRBV19 | CASSIEREQPQHF | TGTGCCAGTAGTATAGAGAGGGAACAGCCCCAGCATTTT
. | . | TRBJ1-5 | 14 | TRBV5-6 | CASSVGPSGGPQHF | TGTGCCAGCAGCGTCGGACCTTCCGGGGGGCCCCAGCATTTT
. | TRBD2 | TRBJ2-5 | 15 | TRBV27 | CASSLGLAGVWTQYF | TGTGCCAGCAGTTTAGGACTAGCGGGAGTATGGACCCAGTACTTC
. | . | TRBJ2-4 | 18 | TRBV7-9 | CASSQTGQRWGAKNIQYF | TGTGCCAGCAGCCAAACCGGACAGCGCTGGGGAGCCAAAAACATTCAGTACTTC
. | . | TRBJ2-3 | 15 | TRBV19 | CASSIRGRDKGTQYF | TGTGCCAGTAGTATCCGGGGAAGGGACAAGGGTACGCAGTATTTT
once | . | TRBJ2-1 | 13 | TRBV7-2 | CASRGPAGNEQFF | TGTGCCAGCAGGGGCCCCGCGGGAAATGAGCAGTTCTTC
once | . | TRBJ2-4 | 13 | TRBV5-6 | CASSLGAINIQYF | TGTGCCAGCAGCTTGGGTGCGATCAACATTCAGTACTTC
. | TRBD1 | TRBJ1-1 | 15 | TRBV18 | CASSPPTGAGTEAFF | TGTGCCAGCTCACCACCTACAGGGGCTGGGACTGAAGCTTTCTTT
. | TRBD1 | TRBJ1-2 | 16 | TRBV7-2 | CASSPGGPMTNYGYTF | TGTGCCAGCAGCCCAGGGGGCCCTATGACTAACTATGGCTACACCTTC
. | . | TRBJ1-5 | 12 | TRBV30 | CAWSGADQPQHF | TGTGCCTGGAGTGGAGCGGATCAGCCCCAGCATTTT
. | . | TRBJ2-3 | 13 | TRBV9 | CASNSGYTDTQYF | TGTGCCAGCAATAGCGGCTACACAGATACGCAGTATTTT
. | . | TRBJ1-2 | 13 | TRBV15 | CATSTPDNYGYTF | TGTGCCACCAGCACTCCAGATAACTATGGCTACACCTTC
. | TRBD2 | TRBJ2-2 | 15 | TRBV6-5 | CASSYSGGRTGELFF | TGTGCCAGCAGTTACAGCGGGGGAAGGACCGGGGAGCTGTTTTTT
. | . | TRBJ1-6 | 14 | TRBV9 | CASSVARVGSPLHF | TGTGCCAGCAGCGTAGCCAGGGTGGGTTCACCCCTCCACTTT
. | . | TRBJ1-1 | 13 | TRBV3-1/TRBV3-2 | CASSQAGGTEAFF | TGTGCCAGCAGCCAAGCGGGGGGCACTGAAGCTTTCTTT
. | TRBD2 | TRBJ2-7 | 16 | TRBV5-6 | CASSTRLAGGLDEQYF | TGTGCCAGCAGCACACGACTAGCGGGGGGGCTGGACGAGCAGTACTTC
. | . | TRBJ2-5 | 14 | TRBV12-5 | CASALPGAAGTQYF | TGTGCTAGTGCCCTCCCCGGGGCAGCGGGGACCCAGTACTTC
few | . | TRBJ1-6 | 16 | TRBV11-3 | CASSPSAGTPTSPLHF | TGTGCCAGCAGCCCATCAGCCGGGACTCCCACTTCACCCCTCCACTTT
. | TRBD1 | TRBJ1-1 | 14 | TRBV10-1 | CASTRDSQNTEAFF | TGCGCCAGCACCAGGGACAGCCAGAACACTGAAGCTTTCTTT
. | . | TRBJ2-1 | 14 | TRBV4-2 | CASTFFAGNNEQFF | TGTGCCAGCACCTTCTTCGCGGGAAACAATGAGCAGTTCTTC
. | . | TRBJ2-2 | 14 | TRBV7-3 | CASSLSSGTGELFF | TGTGCCAGCAGCCTATCCTCAGGGACCGGGGAGCTGTTTTTT
. | TRBD2 | TRBJ2-1 | 18 | TRBV23-1 | CASSHCGRPPGAYNEQFF | TGCGCCAGCAGTCACTGCGGGAGGCCCCCCGGGGCCTACAATGAGCAGTTCTTC
once | . | TRBJ2-7 | 15 | TRBV9 | CASSVALASAYEQYF | TGTGCCAGCAGCGTAGCATTGGCTAGCGCCTACGAGCAGTACTTC
. | . | TRBJ2-2 | 14 | TRBV5-1 | CASSEDGQPGELFF | TGCGCCAGCAGCGAGGACGGACAGCCCGGGGAGCTGTTTTTT